This record concerns one T cell receptor beta chain sequence. This receptor's antigen is unknown. The input lacks base qualities; no much larger clone sits a single base away. Different DNA sequences within this sample yield the same CDR3. The cohort comprised some 680 healthy bone marrow donors. At the time of sampling, every cohort member was nominally healthy, though immune exposures that went unrecorded were likely present. The donor tested CMV seropositive, placing the donor among the 250 to 350 seropositive members of the cohort. Each donor provided a peripheral blood sample, and peripheral blood mononuclear cells were used for TCR beta sequencing. The Qiagen DNeasy Blood Extraction Kit was used to extract genomic DNA from the blood cell samples. This entry is derived from a study of cytomegalovirus exposure and HLA in healthy donors (TCRdb year 2017). General notes on the study: An earlier analysis of several hundred of the donors reported approximately 270 Gb of sequence data and 117 million unique TCR beta sequences from 190 million or so T cells. The number of typed donors differed by locus: about 620-640 for A, B, C, DRB1 and DQB1; approximately 520 for DQA1; some 610 for DPA1; and approximately 450 for DPB1. The later analysis used no new phenotypic data to find candidate immune exposures, relying instead on TCR beta sequences and their occurrence across donors. HLA typing covered class I and class II loci at four-digit resolution. Besides the first cohort of 666 subjects, a separate validation cohort made up of 120 different subjects was used. To predict cytomegalovirus infection status, the study brought together high-throughput TCR immunosequencing, statistical association of individual TCRs with disease status, and machine learning. In a later analysis, previously published TCR beta repertoires from several hundred donors were re-analyzed and high-resolution HLA genotyping was added so that TCR occurrence patterns could be studied. Among the roughly 390 genotyped donors, approximately 82% belonged to the genetic ancestry cluster associated with self-reported Caucasian donors. The study used immunosequencing to profile the T cell repertoires of hundreds of subjects and linked those repertoires to cytomegalovirus serostatus. All discovery cohort repertoires had been generated using a single sequencing platform. An early release covering roughly 600 HLA-typed donors comprised 250 to 350 gigabases of sequencing data and approximately 80 million unique TCR sequences. Alongside the repertoire data, information on donor age, sex, ethnicity and CMV serostatus was compiled. On average, roughly 240,000 unique TCR beta nucleotide sequences were sequenced per donor among about 400 genotyped donors of the cohort, with roughly 18% of those sequences being non-productive. The aim of the study was to test whether cataloging public T cell receptors could identify signatures of past pathogen exposure. Genome-wide SNP genotypes for about 55% of the roughly 670 donors were used in a later genetic analysis, which treated that subset as a discovery cohort. A handful of DR-DQ haplotypes were handled as single units for association and clustering because linkage in the cohort was strong. An earlier analysis of roughly 600 of the donors used high-throughput TCR beta sequencing to judge whether each TCR beta V gene segment behaved as functional or pseudogenic. The study at large found these results: Some IMGT-functional V segments, including TRBV6-2 and TRBV6-3, could not be distinguished by the 87-base-pair reads and were therefore excluded. Several of the top co-occurrence clusters appeared to be linked to parvovirus B19, influenza, CMV and Epstein-Barr virus, according to a later analysis. At a false discovery rate of 0.05, a later analysis linked 16,000 or so TCR beta sequences to specific HLA alleles. A group of highly shared sequence variants was considered likely to be a technical artifact of the sequencing pipeline. A later analysis found that most CMV-associated TCR beta chains appeared HLA-restricted, with HLA associations seemingly driven largely by CMV exposure. Correlated functional status among segregating V segments might reflect linkage disequilibrium, but an unknown experimental factor could not be ruled out. Across donors, most TCR sequences were observed very rarely, whereas some public TCRs were present in many individuals. In this cohort, only TCR beta chains were sequenced, and detectable features were limited by the absence of alpha or paired-chain data. A later analysis found that TCR association rates varied across HLA loci, with DRB1 alleles showing the most associated TCRs and HLA-C alleles the fewest. The study gave a list of under 200 TCR beta chains associated with cytomegalovirus. A later genetic analysis reported fewer N-insertions in productive TCRs among donors in an Asian-associated ancestry cluster than the roughly 700-donor mean. In a later analysis, HLA-associated TCR beta chains showed more clonal expansion and lower generation probabilities than non-associated chains that were equally common. Three of the identified cytomegalovirus-associated TCR beta chains were confirmed in vitro to be specific for cytomegalovirus antigens. In both the original and validation cohorts, the classifier was reported to diagnose cytomegalovirus status with high specificity and sensitivity. For the cohort, immune exposure information was limited to CMV serostatus. A further reported finding was that TCR beta sequences accurately predicted the HLA-A and HLA-B alleles for most subjects in the first cohort. An earlier analysis of approximately 530 of the donors showed that most TCR beta V segments appeared in productive rearrangements either about 87% or about 30% of the time, which broadly matched IMGT annotations. The earlier analysis of 450 to 700 of the donors excluded fewer than 20 rarely observed V segments, including chromosome 9 orphons, because counts were too low. HLA typing was unavailable for some donors at each locus, so association tests used only the typed subset. The authors suggested that the approach could potentially be generalized to other disease states and immunological phenotypes. Assigning TCR associations to individual alleles was difficult when HLA alleles, especially DR and DQ, strongly co-occurred. Sequencing depth was assumed to be roughly uniform across donors in the presence/absence analyses, though that assumption may not hold. A later genetic analysis associated a missense DCLRE1C variant with V-gene and J-gene trimming of TCR beta chains, and an independent cohort replicated the association.

Library prep was done by the immunoSEQ multiplex PCR assay. A mixture of 60 forward primers for TCR Vbeta segments and 13 reverse primers for TCR Jbeta segments was used in the multiplex PCR. A multiplex PCR assay on genomic DNA amplified the CDR3 region of rearranged TCR beta genes. On the Illumina HiSeq System, the amplified TCR beta libraries were sequenced as 87-base-pair reads. As for the original processing: Across the 500 to 700 repertoires, a later analysis counted 80 million or so unique TCR beta chains, roughly 11 million of which were shared by at least two donors. Raw reads were error-corrected and collapsed into unique sequences by a nearest-neighbor algorithm in which closely related sequences were merged to remove PCR and sequencing errors. To assign V, D and J gene segments, CDR3 sequences were aligned to IMGT reference sequences. Each retained sequence needed at least a six-nucleotide match to both a V gene segment and a J gene segment. Rearrangements were classified as productive when the CDR3 lacked stop codons and remained in frame with V and J, and all other rearrangements were classified as non-productive. CDR3 was defined by IMGT convention, running from the second conserved V-encoded cysteine to the conserved J-encoded phenylalanine. The earlier analysis of about 590 of the donors excluded sequences that lacked an unambiguous match to a single V gene segment. In an earlier analysis of 587 of the donors, a V segment was called functional when productive rearrangements were above 56.7%, and segregating when the standard deviation between donors exceeded 5%. A statistical classification framework was developed to diagnose cytomegalovirus status using the catalog of TCR beta chain sequences. A later analysis assigned V and J genes by comparing TCR nucleotide sequences with IMGT/GENE-DB human TR gene sequences. In a later analysis, CDR3 sequences and most-parsimonious VDJ recombination scenarios were assigned using the TCRdist pipeline. In a later analysis, each TCR beta chain was defined by its CDR3 amino acid sequence together with its V-gene family, and reads without a unique V-gene family were excluded. A later analysis removed roughly 590 highly shared, low-generation-probability nucleotide sequences to deal with suspected cross-contamination and a sequencing artifact. In a later analysis, a clonal expansion index for each public chain was calculated from normalized within-repertoire ranks of inferred template counts. In a later analysis, generation probabilities were computed with a VDJ recombination model fitted to out-of-frame rearrangements, and the resulting probabilities were checked against IGoR. Hypergeometric tests were used in a later analysis to score TCR-TCR, TCR-HLA and TCR-CMV co-occurrence, with a repertoire-size bias correction applied to the TCR pairs. To estimate false discovery rates, a later analysis permuted the HLA or CMV assignments 20 times. In a later analysis, co-occurring TCRs were grouped using DBSCAN, and TCRdist sequence similarity was added for clustering within HLA-allele-positive subsets. For co-occurrence clustering, repertoires with fewer than 30,000 or more than 120,000 public chains were excluded, along with about five repertoires with anomalous nucleotide sharing. TCRdb took over this immuneACCESS table, retaining in-frame rearrangements with V and J assigned. Such tables are incomplete; in checked studies, under half of the missing clones stem from an unresolved V gene, and the remainder is unexplained. D and trimming come from the DNA, and the V and J calls and clone size come from that table. For this sample there are 150,000 to 200,000 clones; roughly 80% appear just once. Roughly 4.9% of the sample rests with the top ten.

According to the germline V gene, CDR1 reads MDHEN and CDR2 reads SYDVKM. Taken from cysteine to phenylalanine, the CDR3 has 14 residues. Only the CDR3 DNA stays, 42 bases, in frame from base 1. Trimming leaves V shorter by 5 bases and J shorter by 7 bases, with the junction holding 3 bases beyond the gene matches. The sequence is built from TRBV28 and TRBJ1-6; 9 central bases correspond to TRBD1. This receptor was taken from a woman aged 18-29 years in good health and CMV-seropositive. The sample taken for sequencing was PBMCs. The CDR3 reads as follows: CASSLGQGNSPLHF. The DNA reads as follows: TGTGCCAGCAGTCTTGGACAGGGGAATTCACCCCTCCACTTT.